The entry below describes one T cell receptor beta chain. Its cognate antigen has yet to be identified. One end of the junction is discordant with germline, which a read error may explain. The source of the sample is a study of cytomegalovirus exposure and HLA in healthy donors (dated by TCRdb to about 2017). Regarding the study in general: In an earlier analysis of roughly 590 of the donors, 276 Gb of sequence data and some 100 million unique TCR beta sequences from about 179 million T cells were reported. Roughly 300 gigabases of sequencing data and around 88 million unique TCR sequences made up an early release that covered some 640 HLA-typed donors. The genetic ancestry cluster associated with self-reported Caucasian donors included 81% of the roughly 390 genotyped donors. The study aimed to test whether signatures of past pathogen exposure could be identified by cataloging public T cell receptors. The study used immunosequencing to profile the T cell repertoires of several hundred subjects and linked those repertoires to cytomegalovirus serostatus. A separate validation cohort of roughly 120 different subjects was used in addition to the roughly 720-subject first cohort. To predict cytomegalovirus infection status, the study combined high-throughput TCR immunosequencing, statistical association of individual TCRs with disease status, and machine learning. To study patterns of TCR occurrence, a later analysis re-analyzed previously published TCR beta repertoires from under 750 donors and added high-resolution HLA genotyping. In the later analysis, no new phenotypic data were used to find candidate immune exposures; instead, reliance was placed on TCR beta sequences and their occurrence across donors. An earlier analysis of some 500 of the donors applied high-throughput TCR beta sequencing to assess whether each TCR beta V gene segment acted as functional or pseudogenic. Donor age, sex, ethnicity and CMV serostatus were collected together with the repertoire data. A later genetic analysis took genome-wide SNP genotypes for about three fifths of the roughly 670 donors and used that subset as a discovery cohort. All discovery cohort repertoires had been generated using a single sequencing platform. Class I and class II HLA loci were covered by the typing at four-digit resolution. Typing coverage varied by locus: roughly 620-640 donors for A, B, C, DRB1 and DQB1; some 520 for DQA1; more than 600 for DPA1; approximately 490 for DPB1. About five DR-DQ haplotypes were handled as single units for association and clustering, since linkage in the cohort was strong. Among around 400 genotyped donors of the cohort, an average of roughly 230,000 unique TCR beta nucleotide sequences was sequenced per donor, of which about 19% were non-productive.

Library construction relied on the immunoSEQ multiplex PCR assay. For the multiplex PCR, a mixture combining 60 forward primers for TCR Vbeta segments and 13 reverse primers for TCR Jbeta segments was used. Amplification of the CDR3 region of rearranged TCR beta genes was performed with a multiplex PCR assay on genomic DNA. The Illumina HiSeq System was used to sequence the amplified TCR beta libraries as 87-base-pair reads. The paper's data handling went like this. In a later analysis, 80 million or so unique TCR beta chains were counted across the approximately 640 repertoires, and roughly 11 million of these chains were shared by at least two donors. Raw reads were error-corrected and collapsed into unique sequences with a nearest-neighbor algorithm that merged closely related sequences to remove PCR and sequencing errors. CDR3 sequences were aligned to IMGT reference sequences to assign V, D and J gene segments. For a sequence to be retained, at least a six-nucleotide match to both a V gene segment and a J gene segment was required. A rearrangement was called productive if the CDR3 had no stop codons and remained in frame with V and J, and every other rearrangement was called non-productive. CDR3 was defined according to IMGT convention as the region running from the second conserved V-encoded cysteine to the conserved J-encoded phenylalanine. The earlier analysis of roughly 590 of the donors excluded sequences that lacked an unambiguous match to a single V gene segment. An earlier analysis of around 600 of the donors classified V segments as functional when productive rearrangements were above 56.7% and as segregating when the standard deviation between donors was above 5%. To diagnose cytomegalovirus status from the catalog of TCR beta chain sequences, a statistical classification framework was built. In a later analysis, TCR nucleotide sequences were compared against IMGT/GENE-DB human TR gene sequences so that V and J genes could be assigned. A later analysis assigned CDR3 sequences and most-parsimonious VDJ recombination scenarios with the TCRdist pipeline. In a later analysis, each TCR beta chain was defined by its CDR3 amino acid sequence together with its V-gene family, and reads lacking a unique V-gene family were excluded. A later analysis removed nearly 600 highly shared, low-generation-probability nucleotide sequences to deal with suspected cross-contamination and a sequencing artifact. In a later analysis, a clonal expansion index was calculated for each public chain from normalized within-repertoire ranks of inferred template counts. A later analysis computed generation probabilities with a VDJ recombination model fitted to out-of-frame rearrangements, and checked the results against IGoR. In a later analysis, hypergeometric tests were used to score TCR-TCR, TCR-HLA and TCR-CMV co-occurrence, with a repertoire-size bias correction applied to TCR pairs. In a later analysis, false discovery rates were estimated by permuting HLA or CMV assignments 20 times. In a later analysis, co-occurring TCRs were grouped with DBSCAN, and TCRdist sequence similarity was added when clustering was performed within HLA-allele-positive subsets. Co-occurrence clustering excluded repertoires with fewer than 30,000 or more than 120,000 public chains, plus five with anomalous nucleotide sharing. TCRdb limited this immuneACCESS table to in-frame rearrangements with V and J called. A share of clones is missing; checked studies link under half to unresolved V genes, and the rest is unexplained. V and J calls and clone size follow that table, whereas D and trimming were derived from the DNA. The sample table shows around 100,000 clones, and approximately 79% are seen once. The leading ten clones occupy 3.1% of the sample.

The cohort consisted of hundreds of healthy bone marrow donors. At the time of sampling, every cohort member was nominally healthy, though immune exposures that went unrecorded were likely present. The donor was CMV seronegative and belonged to the group of under 400 seronegative cohort members. A peripheral blood sample was collected from each donor, and TCR beta sequencing was performed on peripheral blood mononuclear cells. Genomic DNA was extracted from the blood cell samples with the Qiagen DNeasy Blood Extraction Kit. From a lookup of the germline V gene, CDR1 and CDR2 are MDHEN and SYDVKM. The CDR3 goes from the cysteine to the phenylalanine over 13 residues. Of the read, only the CDR3 DNA is kept; its 39 bases are in frame from base 1. Broader findings and caveats from the paper: In an earlier analysis of some 500 of the donors, most TCR beta V segments were observed in productive rearrangements about 90% or about 30% of the time, broadly matching IMGT annotations. Three of the identified cytomegalovirus-associated TCR beta chains were confirmed in vitro to be specific for cytomegalovirus antigens. A further reported finding was that TCR beta sequences accurately predicted the HLA-A and HLA-B alleles for most subjects in the first cohort. Some IMGT-functional V segments, including TRBV6-2 and TRBV6-3, could not be told apart with the 87-base-pair reads, so those segments were excluded. According to a later analysis, most CMV-associated TCR beta chains appeared to be HLA-restricted, and the HLA associations seemed to be driven largely by CMV exposure. In a later analysis, HLA-associated TCR beta chains showed more clonal expansion and lower generation probabilities than non-associated chains that were equally common. The presence/absence analyses assumed that sequencing depth was roughly uniform across donors, and that assumption may not be true. A cluster of highly shared sequence variants was judged likely to be a technical artifact of the sequencing pipeline. In this cohort, only TCR beta chains were sequenced, and detectable features were limited by the absence of alpha or paired-chain data. Most TCR sequences were seen in very few donors, while some public TCRs were found in many individuals. Correlated functional status among segregating V segments might be attributable to linkage disequilibrium, but an unknown experimental factor could not be ruled out. Strong co-occurrence of HLA alleles, especially DR and DQ, made assigning TCR associations to individual alleles difficult. According to a later genetic analysis, donors in an Asian-associated ancestry cluster had fewer N-insertions in productive TCRs than the approximately 630-donor mean. In a later genetic analysis, a missense DCLRE1C variant was associated with V-gene and J-gene trimming of TCR beta chains, and the association was replicated in an independent cohort. The study listed approximately 150 TCR beta chains as associated with cytomegalovirus. The authors suggested that the approach could potentially be generalized to other disease states and immunological phenotypes. HLA typing was unavailable for some donors at each locus, so association tests used only the typed subset. Immune exposure information for the cohort was limited to CMV serostatus. A later analysis reported that several top co-occurrence clusters appeared linked to parvovirus B19, influenza, CMV and Epstein-Barr virus. In a later analysis, TCR association rates were found to vary across HLA loci, with the most associated TCRs seen for DRB1 alleles and the fewest for HLA-C alleles. Because counts were too low, under 20 rarely observed V segments, including chromosome 9 orphons, were left out of the earlier analysis of some 600 of the donors. A later analysis associated 16,951 TCR beta sequences with specific HLA alleles at a false discovery rate of 0.05. The classifier was reported to diagnose cytomegalovirus status with high specificity and sensitivity in both the original cohort and the validation cohort.

The chain is encoded by TRBV28 joined to TRBJ1-2; TRBD1 matches 7 bases in the middle. Sequencing was carried out using PBMCs. This receptor was obtained from a woman between 40 and 50 years old in good health and CMV-seronegative. The base sequence is TGTGCCAGCACTTTAGGGGACAGTCGAGGCTACACCTTC. Translated, it gives CASTLGDSRGYTF.